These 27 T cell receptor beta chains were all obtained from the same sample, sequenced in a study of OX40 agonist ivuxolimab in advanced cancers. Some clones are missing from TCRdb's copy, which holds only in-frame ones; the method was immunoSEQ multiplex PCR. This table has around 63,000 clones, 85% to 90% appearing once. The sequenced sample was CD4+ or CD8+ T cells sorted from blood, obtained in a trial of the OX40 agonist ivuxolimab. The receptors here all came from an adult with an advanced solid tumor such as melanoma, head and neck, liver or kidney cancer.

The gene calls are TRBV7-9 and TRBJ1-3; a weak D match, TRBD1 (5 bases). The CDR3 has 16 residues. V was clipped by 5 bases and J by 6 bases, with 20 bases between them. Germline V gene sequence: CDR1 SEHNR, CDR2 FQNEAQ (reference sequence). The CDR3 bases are TGTGCCAGCAGCCGTCTCCTCCGGGACGAGAAAAACACCATATATTTT. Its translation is CASSRLLRDEKNTIYF. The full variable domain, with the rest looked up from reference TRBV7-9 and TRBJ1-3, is DTGVSQNPRHKITKRGQNVTFRCDPISEHNRLYWYRQTLGQGPEFLTYFQNEAQLEKSRLLSDRFSAERPKGSFSTLEIQRTEQGDSAMYLCASSRLLRDEKNTIYFGEGSWLTVV.

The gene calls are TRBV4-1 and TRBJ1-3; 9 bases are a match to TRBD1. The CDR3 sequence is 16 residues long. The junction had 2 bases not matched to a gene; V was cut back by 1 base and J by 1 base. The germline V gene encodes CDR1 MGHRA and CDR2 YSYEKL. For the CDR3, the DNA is TGCGCCAGCAGCCAAGCGACAGGGGGATCTGGAAACACCATATATTTT. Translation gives CASSQATGGSGNTIYF.

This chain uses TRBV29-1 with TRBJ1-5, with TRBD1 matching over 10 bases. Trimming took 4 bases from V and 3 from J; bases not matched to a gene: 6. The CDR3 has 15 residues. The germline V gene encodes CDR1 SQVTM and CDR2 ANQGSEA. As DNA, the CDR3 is TGCAGCGTTGCCACCGGGACAGGGGTCAATCAGCCCCAGCATTTT. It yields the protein CSVATGTGVNQPQHF. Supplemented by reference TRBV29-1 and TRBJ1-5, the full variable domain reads SAVISQKPSRDICQRGTSLTIQCQVDSQVTMMFWYRQQPGQSLTLIATANQGSEATYESGFVIDKFPISRPNLTFSTLTVSNMSPEDSSIYLCSVATGTGVNQPQHFGDGTRLSIL.

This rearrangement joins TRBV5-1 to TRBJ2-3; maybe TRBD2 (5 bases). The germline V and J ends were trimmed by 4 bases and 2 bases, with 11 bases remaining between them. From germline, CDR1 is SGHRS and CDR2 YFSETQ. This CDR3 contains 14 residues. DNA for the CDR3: TGCGCCAGCAGCCTCCTTAGCGACACAGATACGCAGTATTTT. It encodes CASSLLSDTDTQYF.

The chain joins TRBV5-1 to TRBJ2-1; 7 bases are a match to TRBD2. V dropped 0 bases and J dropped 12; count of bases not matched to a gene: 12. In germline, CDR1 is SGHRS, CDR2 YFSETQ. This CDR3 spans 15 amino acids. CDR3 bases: TGCGCCAGCAGCTTGGCCCCTGGATCGCGCGGGAGGCAGTTCTTC. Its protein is CASSLAPGSRGRQFF. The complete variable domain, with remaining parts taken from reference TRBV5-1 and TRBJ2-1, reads KAGVTQTPRYLIKTRGQQVTLSCSPISGHRSVSWYQQTPGQGLQFLFEYFSETQRNKGNFPGRFSGRQFSNSRSEMNVSTLELGDSALYLCASSLAPGSRGRQFFGPGTRLTVL.

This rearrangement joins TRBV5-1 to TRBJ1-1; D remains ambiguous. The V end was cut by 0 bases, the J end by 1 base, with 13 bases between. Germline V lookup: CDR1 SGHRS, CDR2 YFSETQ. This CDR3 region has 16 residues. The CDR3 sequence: CASSLAPSPQNTEAFF. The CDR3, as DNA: TGCGCCAGCAGCTTGGCCCCCTCCCCCCAGAACACTGAAGCTTTCTTT.

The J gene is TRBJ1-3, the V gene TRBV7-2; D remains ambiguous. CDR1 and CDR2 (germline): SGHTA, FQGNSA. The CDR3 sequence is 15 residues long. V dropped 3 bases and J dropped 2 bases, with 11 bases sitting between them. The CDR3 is CASSFSVNAGNTIYF. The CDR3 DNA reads TGTGCCAGCAGCTTCTCGGTTAATGCTGGAAACACCATATATTTT.

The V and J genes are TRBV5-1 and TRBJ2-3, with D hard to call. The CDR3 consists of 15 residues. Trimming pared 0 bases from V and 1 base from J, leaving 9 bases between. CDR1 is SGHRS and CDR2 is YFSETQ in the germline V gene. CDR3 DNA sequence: TGCGCCAGCAGCTTGGCCGAGGACCGCACAGATACGCAGTATTTT. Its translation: CASSLAEDRTDTQYF.

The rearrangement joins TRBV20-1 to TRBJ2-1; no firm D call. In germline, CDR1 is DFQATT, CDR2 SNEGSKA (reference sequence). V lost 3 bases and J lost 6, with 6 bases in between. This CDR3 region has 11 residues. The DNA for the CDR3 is TGCAGTGCTAGTGATGGCAATGAGCAGTTCTTC. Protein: CSASDGNEQFF.

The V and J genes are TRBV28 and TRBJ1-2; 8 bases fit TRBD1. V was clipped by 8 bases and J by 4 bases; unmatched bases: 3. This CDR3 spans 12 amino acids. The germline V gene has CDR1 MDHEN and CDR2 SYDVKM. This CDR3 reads CASGQGGYGYTF. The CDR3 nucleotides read TGTGCCAGCGGACAGGGCGGCTATGGCTACACCTTC.

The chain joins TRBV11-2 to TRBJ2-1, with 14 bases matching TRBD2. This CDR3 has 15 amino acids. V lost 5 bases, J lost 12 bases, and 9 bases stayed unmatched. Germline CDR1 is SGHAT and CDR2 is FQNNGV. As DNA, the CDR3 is TGTGCCAGCAGCCAATCCGGGACTAGCGGGAGAGGGCAGTTCTTC. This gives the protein CASSQSGTSGRGQFF.

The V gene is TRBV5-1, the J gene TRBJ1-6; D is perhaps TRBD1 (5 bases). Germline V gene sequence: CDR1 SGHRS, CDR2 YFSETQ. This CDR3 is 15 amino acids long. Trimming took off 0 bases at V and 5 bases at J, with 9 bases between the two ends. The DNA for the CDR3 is TGCGCCAGCAGCTTGGGGGACGCGGATAATTCACCCCTCCACTTT. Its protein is CASSLGDADNSPLHF.

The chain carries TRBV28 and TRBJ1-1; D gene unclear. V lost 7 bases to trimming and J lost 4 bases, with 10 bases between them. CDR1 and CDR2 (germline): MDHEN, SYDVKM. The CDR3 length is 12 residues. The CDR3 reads CASTSSSTEAFF. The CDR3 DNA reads TGTGCCAGCACCTCCTCGAGCACTGAAGCTTTCTTT. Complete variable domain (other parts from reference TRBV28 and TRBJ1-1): DVKVTQSSRYLVKRTGEKVFLECVQDMDHENMFWYRQDPGLGLRLIYFSYDVKMKEKGDIPEGYSVSREKKERFSLILESASTNQTSMYLCASTSSSTEAFFGQGTRLTVV.

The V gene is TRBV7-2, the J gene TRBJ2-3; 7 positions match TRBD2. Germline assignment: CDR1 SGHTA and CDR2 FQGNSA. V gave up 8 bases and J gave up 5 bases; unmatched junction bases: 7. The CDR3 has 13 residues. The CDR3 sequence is CASGRAREDTQYF. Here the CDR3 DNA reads TGTGCCAGCGGGAGGGCGAGGGAAGATACGCAGTATTTT.

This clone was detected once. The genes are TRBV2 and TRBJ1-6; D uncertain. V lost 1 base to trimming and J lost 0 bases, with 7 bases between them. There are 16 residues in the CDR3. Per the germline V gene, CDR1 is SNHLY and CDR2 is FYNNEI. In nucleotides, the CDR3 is TGTGCCAGCAGTGAAGGGCCGAGCTCCTATAATTCACCCCTCCACTTT. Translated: CASSEGPSSYNSPLHF.

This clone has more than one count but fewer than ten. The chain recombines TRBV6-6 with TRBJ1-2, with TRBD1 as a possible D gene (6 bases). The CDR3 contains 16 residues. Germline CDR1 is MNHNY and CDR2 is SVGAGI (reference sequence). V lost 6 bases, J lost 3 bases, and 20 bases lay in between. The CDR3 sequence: CASRTASQGLDYGYTF. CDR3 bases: TGTGCCAGCAGGACCGCGTCCCAGGGGCTGGACTATGGCTACACCTTC.

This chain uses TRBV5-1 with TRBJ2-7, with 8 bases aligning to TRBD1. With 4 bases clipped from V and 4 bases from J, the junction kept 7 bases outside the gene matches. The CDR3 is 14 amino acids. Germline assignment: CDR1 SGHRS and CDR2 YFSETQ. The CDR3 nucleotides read TGCGCCAGCAGCGGGCCTGGACAGGGATACGAGCAGTACTTC. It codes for CASSGPGQGYEQYF.

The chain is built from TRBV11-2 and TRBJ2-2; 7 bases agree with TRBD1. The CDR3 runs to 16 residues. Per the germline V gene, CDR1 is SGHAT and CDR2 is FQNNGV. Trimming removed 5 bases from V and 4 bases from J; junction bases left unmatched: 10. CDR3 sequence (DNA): TGTGCCAGCAGCGCCCCCCAGGGGGTATCCACCGGGGAGCTGTTTTTT. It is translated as CASSAPQGVSTGELFF.

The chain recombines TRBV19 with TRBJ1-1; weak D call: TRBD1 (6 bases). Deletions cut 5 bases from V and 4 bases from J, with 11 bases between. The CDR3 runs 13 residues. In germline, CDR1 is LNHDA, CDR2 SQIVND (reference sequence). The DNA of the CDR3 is TGTGCCAGTAGTTCCCAGGGGTTCACTGAAGCTTTCTTT. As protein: CASSSQGFTEAFF.

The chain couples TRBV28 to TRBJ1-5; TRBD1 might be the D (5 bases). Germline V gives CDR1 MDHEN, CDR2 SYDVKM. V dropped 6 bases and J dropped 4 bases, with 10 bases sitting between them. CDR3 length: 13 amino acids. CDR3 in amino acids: CASREGPNQPQHF. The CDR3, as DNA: TGTGCCAGCAGGGAGGGACCGAATCAGCCCCAGCATTTT.

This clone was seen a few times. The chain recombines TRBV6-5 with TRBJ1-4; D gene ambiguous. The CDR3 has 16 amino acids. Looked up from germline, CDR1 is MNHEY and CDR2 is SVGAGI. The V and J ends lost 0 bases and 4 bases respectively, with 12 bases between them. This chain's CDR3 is CASSYSMQLVNEKLFF. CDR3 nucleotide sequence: TGTGCCAGCAGTTACTCGATGCAGTTAGTTAATGAAAAACTGTTTTTT.

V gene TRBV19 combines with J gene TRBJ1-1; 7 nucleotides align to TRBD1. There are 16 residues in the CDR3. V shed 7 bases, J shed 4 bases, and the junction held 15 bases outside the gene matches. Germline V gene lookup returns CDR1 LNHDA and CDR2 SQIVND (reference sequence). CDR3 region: CASILTGRGGATEAFF. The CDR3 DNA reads TGTGCCAGTATTCTGACAGGGCGCGGGGGTGCCACTGAAGCTTTCTTT.

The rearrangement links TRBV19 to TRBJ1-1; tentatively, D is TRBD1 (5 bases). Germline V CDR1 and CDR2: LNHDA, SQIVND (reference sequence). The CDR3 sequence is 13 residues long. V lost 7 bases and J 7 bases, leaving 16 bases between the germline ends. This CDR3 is CASTPGRVSEAFF. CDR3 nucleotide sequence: TGTGCCAGTACGCCTGGCAGGGTTAGTGAAGCTTTCTTT.

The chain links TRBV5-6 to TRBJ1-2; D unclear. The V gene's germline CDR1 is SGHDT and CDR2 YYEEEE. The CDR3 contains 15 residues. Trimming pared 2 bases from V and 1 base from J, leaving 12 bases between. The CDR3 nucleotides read TGTGCCAGCAGCTTCTTGCAGTCGGGTAACTATGGCTACACCTTC. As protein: CASSFLQSGNYGYTF.

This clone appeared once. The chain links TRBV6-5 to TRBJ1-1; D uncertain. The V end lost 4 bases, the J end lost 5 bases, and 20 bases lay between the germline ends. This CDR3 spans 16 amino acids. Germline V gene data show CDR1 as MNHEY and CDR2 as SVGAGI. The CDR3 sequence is CASSSSRREGRTEAFF. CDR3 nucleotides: TGTGCCAGCAGTTCTTCTCGTCGGGAGGGTAGAACTGAAGCTTTCTTT.

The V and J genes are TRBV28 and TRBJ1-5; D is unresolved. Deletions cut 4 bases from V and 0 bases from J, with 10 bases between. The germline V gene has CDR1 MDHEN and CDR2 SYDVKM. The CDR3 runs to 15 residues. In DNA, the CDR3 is TGTGCCAGCAGTTCCGTTAGTTATAGCAATCAGCCCCAGCATTTT. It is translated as CASSSVSYSNQPQHF.

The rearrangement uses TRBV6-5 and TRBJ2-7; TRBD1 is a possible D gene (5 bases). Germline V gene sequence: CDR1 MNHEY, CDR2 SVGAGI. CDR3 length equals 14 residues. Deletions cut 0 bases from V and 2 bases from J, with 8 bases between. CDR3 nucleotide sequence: TGTGCCAGCAGTTACTCCCAGGGTCCCTACGAGCAGTACTTC. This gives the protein CASSYSQGPYEQYF.